What follows is one T cell receptor (beta chain) and its context. Original data processing: Reference gene primer amplification yielded estimated nucleated cell counts. Assay used: immunoSEQ multiplex PCR; TCRdb lists only in-frame clones, some missing. V and J calls plus clone size are reproduced from that table; the DNA served to infer D and trimming. The data show fewer than 350,000 clones, 85% seen once. This CDR3 region has 12 residues. V shed 5 bases and J shed 8 bases, with 12 bases lying between them. The record originates from a study of blood T cell repertoires in COVID-19. In the study overall: From the United States, Italy and Spain came samples of acute and convalescent COVID-19. The cDNA or gDNA used as material had been derived from T cells, B-cell-depleted T cells, or PBMCs.

The specimen sequenced was PBMCs or T cells enriched from blood (not recorded which). The rearrangement joins TRBV12-3 or TRBV12-4 to TRBJ1-1; possible D gene TRBD1, 6 bases. The sequence was obtained from a woman in her forties or fifties who had recovered from COVID-19. The chain's CDR3 is CASSPLGGEAFF. CDR3 DNA: TGTGCCAGCAGTCCCCTTGGGGGCGAAGCTTTCTTT.